This TCR beta chain was recovered during a study of response to subunit inactivated influenza vaccine. TCRdb re-analysed the RT-PCR reads in MiXCR, keeping a single row per CDR3 protein. The table has about 520,000 distinct CDR3 sequences, over 9.5% seen once. From germline, CDR1 is MNHEY and CDR2 SVGEGT. J gave up 1 base and V 5 bases, and 5 bases lay outside the gene matches. The CDR3 has 15 residues. This clonotype has only a few counts. The antigen is not known. General study findings and limits: Every seasonal influenza vaccination brings in few new T cells, the authors suggested.

The chain links TRBV6-2 or TRBV6-3 to TRBJ2-5, with 9 bases lining up with TRBD2. The specimen comprised PBMCs from blood, sampled roughly 46 days after vaccination. This receptor was identified in a man aged 45-60 years who received an inactivated influenza vaccine. The CDR3 DNA reads as TGTGCCAGCAGTCATATAGCGGGGGCCCAAGAGACCCAGTACTTC. The encoded protein is CASSHIAGAQETQYF.